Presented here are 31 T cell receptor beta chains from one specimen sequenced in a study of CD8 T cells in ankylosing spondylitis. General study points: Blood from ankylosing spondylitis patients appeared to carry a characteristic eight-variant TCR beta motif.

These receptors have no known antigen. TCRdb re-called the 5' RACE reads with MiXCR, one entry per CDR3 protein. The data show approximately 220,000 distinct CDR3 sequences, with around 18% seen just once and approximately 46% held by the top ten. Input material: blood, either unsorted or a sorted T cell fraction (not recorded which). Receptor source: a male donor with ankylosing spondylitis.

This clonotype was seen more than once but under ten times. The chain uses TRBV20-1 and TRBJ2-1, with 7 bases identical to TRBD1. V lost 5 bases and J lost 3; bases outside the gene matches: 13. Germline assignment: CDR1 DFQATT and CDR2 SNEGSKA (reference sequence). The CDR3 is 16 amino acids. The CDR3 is CSAPTGTKVIYNEQFF. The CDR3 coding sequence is TGCAGTGCTCCGACAGGGACAAAGGTTATCTACAATGAGCAGTTCTTC.

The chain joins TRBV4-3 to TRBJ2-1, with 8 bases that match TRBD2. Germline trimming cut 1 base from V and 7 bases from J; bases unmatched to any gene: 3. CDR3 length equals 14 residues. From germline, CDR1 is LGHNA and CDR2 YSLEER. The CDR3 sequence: CASSQGGRTNEQFF. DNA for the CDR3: TGCGCCAGCAGCCAAGGCGGGAGGACTAATGAGCAGTTCTTC.

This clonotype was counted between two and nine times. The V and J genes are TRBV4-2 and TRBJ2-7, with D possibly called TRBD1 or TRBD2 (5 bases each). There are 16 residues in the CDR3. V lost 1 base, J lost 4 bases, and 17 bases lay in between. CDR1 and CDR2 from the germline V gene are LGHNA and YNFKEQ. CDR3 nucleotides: TGTGCCAGCAGCCAAGTAGCGACCGTAGAGGGGTACGAGCAGTACTTC. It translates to CASSQVATVEGYEQYF.

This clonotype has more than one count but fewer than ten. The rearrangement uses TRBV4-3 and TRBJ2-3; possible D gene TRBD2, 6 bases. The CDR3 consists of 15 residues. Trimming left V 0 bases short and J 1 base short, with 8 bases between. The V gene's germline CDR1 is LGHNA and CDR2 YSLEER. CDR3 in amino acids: CASSQEIAGTDTQYF. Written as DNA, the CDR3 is TGCGCCAGCAGCCAAGAAATAGCGGGCACAGATACGCAGTATTTT.

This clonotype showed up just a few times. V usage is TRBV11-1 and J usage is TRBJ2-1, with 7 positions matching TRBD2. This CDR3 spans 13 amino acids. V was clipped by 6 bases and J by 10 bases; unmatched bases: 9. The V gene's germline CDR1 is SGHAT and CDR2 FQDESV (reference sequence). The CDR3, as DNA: TGTGCCAGCAGGAGGTCTAGCGGCATCGAGCAGTTCTTC. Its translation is CASRRSSGIEQFF. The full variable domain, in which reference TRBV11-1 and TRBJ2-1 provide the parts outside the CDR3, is EAEVAQSPRYKITEKSQAVAFWCDPISGHATLYWYRQILGQGPELLVQFQDESVVDDSQLPKDRFSAERLKGVDSTLKIQPAELGDSAMYLCASRRSSGIEQFFGPGTRLTVL.

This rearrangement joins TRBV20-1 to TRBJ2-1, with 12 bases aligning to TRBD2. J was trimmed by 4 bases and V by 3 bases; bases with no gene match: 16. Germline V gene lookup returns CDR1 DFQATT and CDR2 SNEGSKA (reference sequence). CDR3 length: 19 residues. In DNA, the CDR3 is TGCAGTGCTAGTCCCCCGGCTAGCGGGGGGGCGATTCCGTACAATGAGCAGTTCTTC. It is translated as CSASPPASGGAIPYNEQFF.

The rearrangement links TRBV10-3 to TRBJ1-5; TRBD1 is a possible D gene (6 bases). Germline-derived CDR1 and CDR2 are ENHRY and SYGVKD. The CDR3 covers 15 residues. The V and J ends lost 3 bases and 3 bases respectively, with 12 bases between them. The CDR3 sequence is CAISDGGGPNQPQHF. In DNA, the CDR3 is TGTGCCATCAGTGATGGAGGGGGGCCCAATCAGCCCCAGCATTTT.

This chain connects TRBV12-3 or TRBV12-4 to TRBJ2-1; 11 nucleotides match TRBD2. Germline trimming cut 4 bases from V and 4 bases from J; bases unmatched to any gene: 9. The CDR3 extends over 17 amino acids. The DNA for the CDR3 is TGTGCCAGCAGTTCCCTAGGGACTAGCGGATCATACAATGAGCAGTTCTTC. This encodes CASSSLGTSGSYNEQFF.

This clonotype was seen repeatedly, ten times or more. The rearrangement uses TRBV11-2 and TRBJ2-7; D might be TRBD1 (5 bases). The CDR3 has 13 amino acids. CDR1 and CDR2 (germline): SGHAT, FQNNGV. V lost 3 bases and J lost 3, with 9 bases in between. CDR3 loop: CASSFSDIYEQYF. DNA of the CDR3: TGTGCCAGCAGCTTCTCGGACATCTACGAGCAGTACTTC.

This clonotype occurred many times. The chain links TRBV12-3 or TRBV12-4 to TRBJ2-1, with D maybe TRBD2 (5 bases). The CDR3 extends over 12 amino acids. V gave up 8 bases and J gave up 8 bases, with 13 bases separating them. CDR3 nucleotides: TGTGCCAGCGTTGGCAGCGGCTATGAGCAGTTCTTC. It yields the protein CASVGSGYEQFF.

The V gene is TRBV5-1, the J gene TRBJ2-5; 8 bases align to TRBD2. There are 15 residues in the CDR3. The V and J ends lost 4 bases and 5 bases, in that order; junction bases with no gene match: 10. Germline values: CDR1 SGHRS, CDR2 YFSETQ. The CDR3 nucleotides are TGCGCCAGCAGCCTCCGGGAGGGAGGGGTGGAGACCCAGTACTTC. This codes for CASSLREGGVETQYF.

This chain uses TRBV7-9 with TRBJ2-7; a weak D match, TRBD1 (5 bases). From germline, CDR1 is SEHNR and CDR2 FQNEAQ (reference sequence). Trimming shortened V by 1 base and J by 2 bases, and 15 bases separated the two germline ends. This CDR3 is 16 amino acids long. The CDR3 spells CASSLEDIRATYEQYF. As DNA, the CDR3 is TGTGCCAGCAGCTTAGAGGACATTAGGGCCACCTACGAGCAGTACTTC.

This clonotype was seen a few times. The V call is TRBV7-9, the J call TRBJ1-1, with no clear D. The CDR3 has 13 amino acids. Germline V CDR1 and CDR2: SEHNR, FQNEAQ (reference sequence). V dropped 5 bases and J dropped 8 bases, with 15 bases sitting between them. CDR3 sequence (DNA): TGTGCCAGCAGCGGAGCGGCAGCTGCGGAAGCTTTCTTT. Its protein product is CASSGAAAAEAFF.

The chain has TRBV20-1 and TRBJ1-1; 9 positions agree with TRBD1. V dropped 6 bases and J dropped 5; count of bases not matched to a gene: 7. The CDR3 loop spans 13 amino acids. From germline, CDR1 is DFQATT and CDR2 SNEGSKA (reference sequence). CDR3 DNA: TGCAGTGCCTTGGACAGGGGAAGGACTGAAGCTTTCTTT. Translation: CSALDRGRTEAFF.

CDR3: CASSYAGDAGGYTF. The CDR3 DNA is TGTGCCAGCAGTTATGCGGGGGACGCAGGAGGCTACACCTTC. J is TRBJ1-2 and V is TRBV6-5, with D maybe TRBD1 (5 bases). Germline CDR1 is MNHEY and CDR2 is SVGAGI. V was trimmed by 3 bases and J by 8 bases, leaving 16 bases between them. This CDR3 is built from 14 residues.

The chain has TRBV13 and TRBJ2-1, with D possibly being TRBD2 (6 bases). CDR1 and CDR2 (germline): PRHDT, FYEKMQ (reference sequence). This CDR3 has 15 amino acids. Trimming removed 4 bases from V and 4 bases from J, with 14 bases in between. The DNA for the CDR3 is TGTGCCAGCAGCTCCCCGGGACTTCCGTACAATGAGCAGTTCTTC. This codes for CASSSPGLPYNEQFF.

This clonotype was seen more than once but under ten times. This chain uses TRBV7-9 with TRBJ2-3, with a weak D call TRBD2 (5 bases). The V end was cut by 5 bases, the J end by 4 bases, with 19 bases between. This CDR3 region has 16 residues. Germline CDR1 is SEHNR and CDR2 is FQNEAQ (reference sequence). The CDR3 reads CASSLPQEESADTQYF. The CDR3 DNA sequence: TGTGCCAGCAGCCTGCCCCAGGAGGAGAGCGCAGATACGCAGTATTTT. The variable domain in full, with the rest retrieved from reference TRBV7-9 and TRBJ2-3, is DTGVSQNPRHKITKRGQNVTFRCDPISEHNRLYWYRQTLGQGPEFLTYFQNEAQLEKSRLLSDRFSAERPKGSFSTLEIQRTEQGDSAMYLCASSLPQEESADTQYFGPGTRLTVL.

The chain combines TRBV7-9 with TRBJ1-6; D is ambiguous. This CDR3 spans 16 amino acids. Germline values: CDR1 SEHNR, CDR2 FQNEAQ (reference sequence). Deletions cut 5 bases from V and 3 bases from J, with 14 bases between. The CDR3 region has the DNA TGTGCCAGCAGCAATAATAGTTACAGCTATAATTCACCCCTCCACTTT. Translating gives CASSNNSYSYNSPLHF.

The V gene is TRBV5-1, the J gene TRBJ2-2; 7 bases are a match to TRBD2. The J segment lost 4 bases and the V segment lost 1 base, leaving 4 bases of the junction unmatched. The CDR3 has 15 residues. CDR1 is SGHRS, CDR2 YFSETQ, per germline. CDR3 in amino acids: CASSLSAGLTGELFF. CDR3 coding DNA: TGCGCCAGCAGCTTGTCAGCGGGGCTCACCGGGGAGCTGTTTTTT.

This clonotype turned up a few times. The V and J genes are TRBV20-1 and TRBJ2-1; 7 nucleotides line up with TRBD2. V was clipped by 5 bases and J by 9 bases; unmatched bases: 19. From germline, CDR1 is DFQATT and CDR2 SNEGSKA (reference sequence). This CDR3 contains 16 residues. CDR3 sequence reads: CSAGMSAGAFGGEQFF. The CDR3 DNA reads TGCAGTGCTGGGATGTCGGCGGGAGCATTTGGCGGTGAGCAGTTCTTC.

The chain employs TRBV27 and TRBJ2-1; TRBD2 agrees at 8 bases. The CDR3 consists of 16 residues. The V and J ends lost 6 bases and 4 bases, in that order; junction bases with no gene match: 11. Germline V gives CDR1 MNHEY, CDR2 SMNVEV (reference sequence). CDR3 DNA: TGTGCCAGCAGCCTGCGGGGGGCAGGTGGATACAATGAGCAGTTCTTC. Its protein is CASSLRGAGGYNEQFF.

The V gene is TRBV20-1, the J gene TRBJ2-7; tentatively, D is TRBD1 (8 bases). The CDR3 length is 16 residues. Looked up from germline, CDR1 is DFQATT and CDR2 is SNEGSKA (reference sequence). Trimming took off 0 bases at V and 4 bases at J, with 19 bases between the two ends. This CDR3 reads CSARDWGRGDRYEQYF. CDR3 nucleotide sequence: TGCAGTGCTAGAGATTGGGGGAGGGGGGACAGGTACGAGCAGTACTTC.

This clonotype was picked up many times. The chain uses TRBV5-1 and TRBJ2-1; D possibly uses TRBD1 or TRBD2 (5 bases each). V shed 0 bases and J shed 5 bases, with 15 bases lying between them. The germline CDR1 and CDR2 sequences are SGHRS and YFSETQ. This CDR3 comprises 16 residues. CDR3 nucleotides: TGCGCCAGCAGCTTGGTAGAGGGGCTGGGGAACAATGAGCAGTTCTTC. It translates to CASSLVEGLGNNEQFF.

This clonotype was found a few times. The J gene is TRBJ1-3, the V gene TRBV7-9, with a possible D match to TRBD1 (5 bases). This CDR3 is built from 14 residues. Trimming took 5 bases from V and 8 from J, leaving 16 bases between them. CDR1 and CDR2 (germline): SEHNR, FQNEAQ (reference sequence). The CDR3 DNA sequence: TGTGCCAGCAGCACGGGACGGGCGTTACACACCATATATTTT. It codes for CASSTGRALHTIYF.

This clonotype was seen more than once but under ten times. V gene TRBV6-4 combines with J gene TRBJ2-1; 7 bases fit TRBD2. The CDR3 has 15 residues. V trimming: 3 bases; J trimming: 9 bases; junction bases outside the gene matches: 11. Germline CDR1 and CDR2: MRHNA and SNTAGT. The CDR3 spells CASSDSSGGIGEQFF. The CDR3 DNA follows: TGTGCCAGCAGTGATTCTTCGGGAGGCATAGGTGAGCAGTTCTTC.

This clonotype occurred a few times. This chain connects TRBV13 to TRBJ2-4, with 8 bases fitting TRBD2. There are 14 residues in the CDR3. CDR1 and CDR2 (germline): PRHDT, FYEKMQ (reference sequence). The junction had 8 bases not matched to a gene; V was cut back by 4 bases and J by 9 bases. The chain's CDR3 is CASSSGLESGIQYF. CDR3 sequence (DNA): TGTGCCAGCAGCTCGGGACTAGAAAGTGGCATTCAGTACTTC.

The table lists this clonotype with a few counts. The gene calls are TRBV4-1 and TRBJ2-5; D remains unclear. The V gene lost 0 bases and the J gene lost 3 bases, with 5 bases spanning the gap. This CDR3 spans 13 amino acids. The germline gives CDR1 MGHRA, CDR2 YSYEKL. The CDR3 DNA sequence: TGCGCCAGCAGCCAAGATACAGAAGAGACCCAGTACTTC. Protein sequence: CASSQDTEETQYF.

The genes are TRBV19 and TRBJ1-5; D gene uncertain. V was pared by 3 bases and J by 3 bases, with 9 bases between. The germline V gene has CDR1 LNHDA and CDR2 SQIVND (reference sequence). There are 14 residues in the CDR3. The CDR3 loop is CASSIEGLNQPQHF. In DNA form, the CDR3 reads TGTGCCAGTAGTATTGAAGGCCTCAATCAGCCCCAGCATTTT.

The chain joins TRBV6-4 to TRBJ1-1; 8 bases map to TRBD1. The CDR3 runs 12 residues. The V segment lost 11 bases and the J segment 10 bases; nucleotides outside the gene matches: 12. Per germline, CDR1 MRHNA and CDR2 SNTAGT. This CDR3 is CASLNGTGVAFF. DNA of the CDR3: TGTGCCTCACTAAACGGGACAGGTGTAGCTTTCTTT.

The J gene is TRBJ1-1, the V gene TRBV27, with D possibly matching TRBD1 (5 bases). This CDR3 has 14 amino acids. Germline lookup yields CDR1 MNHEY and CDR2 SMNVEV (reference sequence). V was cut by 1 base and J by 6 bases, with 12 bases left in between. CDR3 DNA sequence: TGTGCCAGCAGTTTATATTTCGGGGCCTCTGAAGCTTTCTTT. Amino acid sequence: CASSLYFGASEAFF.

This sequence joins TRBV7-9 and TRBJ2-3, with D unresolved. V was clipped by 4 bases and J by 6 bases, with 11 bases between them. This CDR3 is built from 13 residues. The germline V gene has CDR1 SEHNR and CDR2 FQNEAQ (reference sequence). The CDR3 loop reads CASSSTPLDTQYF. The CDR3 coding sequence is TGTGCCAGCAGCTCGACCCCACTGGATACGCAGTATTTT.